These T cell receptor beta chains were read from a single sample in a study of shared clonotypes between healthy human individuals. Profiling relied on immunoSEQ multiplex PCR, and the TCRdb table lists in-frame clones only, not all of them. Among 650,000 to 800,000 clones listed, roughly nine tenths were seen once. Material for sequencing was naive CD8+ T cells sorted from blood. All receptors derive from a man aged 25 to 45 in good health. Both conserved end residues are part of each CDR3. The order of the fields is CDR3 DNA, CDR3 protein, J gene, D gene, V gene, clone size. A D gene is named only where the DNA matches it firmly. Expanded clones are given a class, and other clones once, few, many or no size at all.

TGTGCCATCCGACACGGGGGCACCTTTGGCACAGATACGCAGTATTTT,CAIRHGGTFGTDTQYF,TRBJ2-3,.,TRBV10-3,.
TGTGCCAGCAGCTTAAGGGCGGAGCCCCTTCGAACCTACGAGCAGTACTTC,CASSLRAEPLRTYEQYF,TRBJ2-7,.,TRBV5-5,.
TGCGCCAGCAGTGAGTCGAGGGGCGGGGCAGGCAGGTCCTACGAGCAGTACTTC,CASSESRGGAGRSYEQYF,TRBJ2-7,.,TRBV10-2,few
TGTGCCAGCAGCGCCTGGGACCCGAACACTGAAGCTTTCTTT,CASSAWDPNTEAFF,TRBJ1-1,.,TRBV9,.
TGCGCCAGCAGCCAAGATGGTCAGGGGAACACCGGGGAGCTGTTTTTT,CASSQDGQGNTGELFF,TRBJ2-2,.,TRBV4-3,.
TGTGCCAGCAGCGGCGAGGGGGCACTATTTGAGCAGTACTTC,CASSGEGALFEQYF,TRBJ2-7,TRBD1,TRBV7-9,.
TGCGCCAGCAGCCAAACCCTAGTCGAGACCCAGTACTTC,CASSQTLVETQYF,TRBJ2-5,.,TRBV4-1,once
TGTGCCAGCAGTTACCTGGACAGGGGCACAGATACGCAGTATTTT,CASSYLDRGTDTQYF,TRBJ2-3,TRBD1,TRBV6-6,.
TGTGCCAGCAGCTACAGCAGGGATCAGCCCCAGCATTTT,CASSYSRDQPQHF,TRBJ1-5,.,TRBV7-2,.
TGTGCCAGCAGCTTAGGGGTTGGCGGGGGGCCAGTTGAGCAGTTCTTC,CASSLGVGGGPVEQFF,TRBJ2-1,TRBD2,TRBV7-9,.
TGTGCCAGCAGCTCAGGGTGGGGTAGCAATCAGCCCCAGCATTTT,CASSSGWGSNQPQHF,TRBJ1-5,.,TRBV11-2,.
TGTGCCAGCAGAAGAACAGGAAACTCCTACGAGCAGTACTTC,CASRRTGNSYEQYF,TRBJ2-7,.,TRBV28,.
TGTGCCAGCAGTTATGACAGCACAGATACGCAGTATTTT,CASSYDSTDTQYF,TRBJ2-3,.,TRBV6-5,.
TGTGCCAGCAGCTCCGGCAGGGGCTATGGCTACACCTTC,CASSSGRGYGYTF,TRBJ1-2,.,TRBV5-6,.
TGTGCCAGCAGCTCGATGGACAGCATCTATGGCTACACCTTC,CASSSMDSIYGYTF,TRBJ1-2,.,TRBV9,.
TGTGCCAGCACCCCCATGGAAGCGGGAGGGCCAGATACGCAGTATTTT,CASTPMEAGGPDTQYF,TRBJ2-3,TRBD2,TRBV28,.
TGTGCCAGCTCACCACTTATACGGGAGAAGGTGGGCAATGAGCAGTTCTTC,CASSPLIREKVGNEQFF,TRBJ2-1,.,TRBV18,.
TGTGCCAGCAGTTACCTAGCGGGAGGAATAGATACGCAGTATTTT,CASSYLAGGIDTQYF,TRBJ2-3,TRBD2,TRBV6-6,.
TGTGCCAGCAGCCATCCGGGACAGGGGGCGTGGGAGCAGTACTTC,CASSHPGQGAWEQYF,TRBJ2-7,TRBD1,TRBV14,.
TGTGCCAGCAGCCCCGCGTGGTCAGGGAACACTGAAGCTTTCTTT,CASSPAWSGNTEAFF,TRBJ1-1,.,TRBV5-6,.
TGTGCCAGCAGTGCCGGCAGGTCAGGGGTTTACTACGAGCAGTACTTC,CASSAGRSGVYYEQYF,TRBJ2-7,.,TRBV6-1,.
TGTGCCTGGAGTTGGGACAGGGGAGACTATGGCTACACCTTC,CAWSWDRGDYGYTF,TRBJ1-2,TRBD1,TRBV30,.
TGTGCCAGCAGCCCATCAATCGGGGCCGCGGATGGCTACACCTTC,CASSPSIGAADGYTF,TRBJ1-2,.,TRBV6-5,.
TGTGCCAGCAGCGCACGCTCACTAGCGGGAGGGCCCACAGATACGCAGTATTTT,CASSARSLAGGPTDTQYF,TRBJ2-3,TRBD2,TRBV7-9,.
TGTGCCAGCAGCTTAGGAGGGGAAAAACTGTTTTTT,CASSLGGEKLFF,TRBJ1-4,.,TRBV11-2,.